Sequencing of this T cell receptor (beta chain) was carried out in a study of cytomegalovirus exposure and HLA in healthy donors. Broader study findings: Most CMV-associated TCR beta chains appeared HLA-restricted in a later analysis.

On this clone: As yet, its antigen is unknown.

Amplification used 60 Vbeta primers and 13 Jbeta primers. Original processing methods: A later analysis tallied tens of millions of unique TCR beta chains, approximately 11 million of them shared. TCRdb's table, derived via immunoSEQ multiplex PCR, lists solely in-frame clones and lacks some. That table is the source of V, J and clone size, and D and trimming were worked out from the DNA. The sample has 150,000 to 200,000 clones. At collection, donors were nominally healthy, but unrecorded immune exposures were probable. The clonotype comes from a man younger than 40 in good health and CMV-seronegative. The sample was PBMCs.

CDR3 sequence: CASGGQGDLTEAFF. In nucleotides, the CDR3 is TGTGCCAGCGGGGGACAGGGGGATCTCACTGAAGCTTTCTTT. V and J are TRBV2 and TRBJ1-1; 11 bases fit TRBD1. Trimming took 8 bases from V and 4 from J; bases not matched to a gene: 6. CDR3 length equals 14 residues. Germline loops: CDR1 SNHLY, CDR2 FYNNEI.